This T cell receptor beta chain is from a study of blood T cell repertoires in COVID-19. Study-level background: PBMCs, B-cell-depleted T cells, or T cells provided the cDNA or gDNA that made up the material.

In the original analysis: Estimates of nucleated cell counts were drawn from the amplification of reference gene primers. Using immunoSEQ multiplex PCR, the repertoire was profiled, and TCRdb retains in-frame clones only, with some absent. That table gives V, J and clone size, and the DNA gave D and trimming. The repertoire consists of about 100,000 clones, with 75% to 90% occurring once and the leading ten covering about 7%. The source material was peripheral blood. The receptor was isolated from a man in his 60s with acute or convalescent COVID-19.

The CDR3 spells CASSLLQGAVITEAFF. As DNA, the CDR3 is TGTGCCAGCAGCTTGTTACAGGGGGCTGTCATCACTGAAGCTTTCTTT. The chain couples TRBV5-5 to TRBJ1-1, with 9 bases matching TRBD1. The CDR3 totals 16 residues. The junction had 8 bases not matched to a gene; V was cut back by 1 base and J by 4 bases. Germline assignment: CDR1 SGHKS and CDR2 YYEKEE (reference sequence).